This T cell receptor (beta chain) was captured in a study of graft-versus-host responses after intestinal transplantation. Turning to this clone: Its matching antigen is unknown.

V lost 5 bases to trimming and J lost 7 bases; unmatched junction nucleotides: 7. Per the germline V gene, CDR1 is SGHRS and CDR2 is YFSETQ. CDR3 length equals 16 residues. Assay used: immunoSEQ multiplex PCR; TCRdb lists only in-frame clones, some missing. The sample yields approximately 90,000 clones, about 92% seen once. Regarding the study as a whole: GvH clonotypes were identified within recipient marrow, with a subset emerging first in ileum or blood. Association was observed between peak circulating GvH clone levels and early post-transplant HvG declines.

This chain uses TRBV5-1 with TRBJ2-2; 14 nucleotides agree with TRBD2. This TCR was sampled from a human donor who received an intestinal transplant. Sequenced here: unstimulated CD8+ T cells sorted from spleen or lymph node cells, sampled before intestinal transplant. This CDR3 reads CASSRTSGGTGGELFF. The CDR3 DNA reads as TGCGCCAGCAGTCGGACTAGCGGGGGGACAGGCGGGGAGCTGTTTTTT.